The 18 T cell receptor beta chains below were found in one sample sequenced in a study of beta chain features in type 1 diabetes. Of the isolated RNA, all was reverse transcribed, and so the sequenced material was expressed TCRB transcripts. The table came from immunoSEQ multiplex PCR; TCRdb's copy has only in-frame clones and leaves some out. Of 150,000 to 200,000 clones in the sample, 50% to 70% were seen once. Findings and caveats of the study: All four CD4+ subsets of Type 1 diabetes patients contained TCRB CDR3s that were moderately but significantly shorter.

Antigens for these TCRs are unknown. Sequenced input: naive CD4+ T cells from blood. The source of these receptors is a man younger than 40 with type 1 diabetes.

The J gene is TRBJ2-5, the V gene TRBV29-1; a possible D gene is TRBD2 (5 bases). The CDR3 extends over 12 amino acids. Trimming cost V 3 bases and J 4 bases, with 9 bases left between them. Germline lookup yields CDR1 SQVTM and CDR2 ANQGSEA. CDR3 amino acids: CSVDEGRETQYF. CDR3 DNA sequence: TGCAGCGTTGACGAGGGTAGAGAGACCCAGTACTTC. Supplemented by reference TRBV29-1 and TRBJ2-5, the full variable domain reads SAVISQKPSRDICQRGTSLTIQCQVDSQVTMMFWYRQQPGQSLTLIATANQGSEATYESGFVIDKFPISRPNLTFSTLTVSNMSPEDSSIYLCSVDEGRETQYFGPGTRLLVL.

In its sample, this clone was seen a few times. This chain joins TRBV29-1 and TRBJ1-1; 9 bases fit TRBD1. J lost 2 bases, V lost 7 bases, and 5 bases had no gene match. Germline CDR1 and CDR2: SQVTM and ANQGSEA. The CDR3 contains 13 residues. In DNA, the CDR3 is TGCAGCGGCGGACAGGGGTTTAACACTGAAGCTTTCTTT. Its protein product is CSGGQGFNTEAFF.

V is TRBV7-9 and J is TRBJ2-5, with D possibly TRBD1 on 5 matching bases. The germline V gene encodes CDR1 SEHNR and CDR2 FQNEAQ (reference sequence). There are 16 residues in the CDR3. V was trimmed by 4 bases and J by 1 base, leaving 16 bases between them. The CDR3 protein is CASSSTMGRGQETQYF. The CDR3 coding sequence is TGTGCCAGCAGCTCCACTATGGGTAGGGGCCAAGAGACCCAGTACTTC.

This clone has more than one count but fewer than ten. The CDR3 DNA reads as TGTGCCAGTAGTATCGCCCCCCAGGGGTCCGAGCAGTTCTTC. Translation: CASSIAPQGSEQFF. The chain joins TRBV19 to TRBJ2-1, with a tentative D call TRBD1 (6 bases). This CDR3 is 14 amino acids long. V was trimmed by 3 bases and J by 10 bases, leaving 16 bases between them. CDR1 LNHDA and CDR2 SQIVND come from the germline V gene (reference sequence).

This clone was recorded only once. This sequence joins TRBV7-2 and TRBJ2-1; D remains unclear. The CDR3 has 15 residues. CDR1 and CDR2 from the germline V gene are SGHTA and FQGNSA. Trimming pared 1 base from V and 5 bases from J, leaving 12 bases between. The CDR3 coding sequence is TGTGCCAGCAGCTTAGGGGCTTTCCGAAACAATGAGCAGTTCTTC. This gives the protein CASSLGAFRNNEQFF.

This clone occurred once. CDR3: CASSDPGLAGRGGETQYF. CDR3 sequence (DNA): TGTGCCAGCAGTGATCCCGGACTAGCGGGGCGAGGTGGTGAGACCCAGTACTTC. This chain uses TRBV25-1 with TRBJ2-5, with 12 positions matching TRBD2. V trimming: 3 bases; J trimming: 5 bases; junction bases outside the gene matches: 13. The CDR3 totals 18 residues. In germline, CDR1 is MGHDK, CDR2 SYGVNS. The complete variable domain, with remaining parts taken from reference TRBV25-1 and TRBJ2-5, reads EADIYQTPRYLVIGTGKKITLECSQTMGHDKMYWYQQDPGMELHLIHYSYGVNSTEKGDLSSESTVSRIRTEHFPLTLESARPSHTSQYLCASSDPGLAGRGGETQYFGPGTRLLVL.

Only a few counts were recorded for this clone. The V and J genes are TRBV7-2 and TRBJ1-2; D is possibly TRBD1 (5 bases). This CDR3 is built from 14 residues. Germline-derived CDR1 and CDR2 are SGHTA and FQGNSA. The V end lost 5 bases, the J end lost 8 bases, and 18 bases lay between the germline ends. The CDR3 reads CASSPQDGPWGYTF. CDR3 bases: TGTGCCAGCAGCCCACAGGACGGGCCTTGGGGCTACACCTTC.

The chain links TRBV29-1 to TRBJ2-1, with D possibly being TRBD1 (5 bases). The germline V gene has CDR1 SQVTM and CDR2 ANQGSEA. There are 12 residues in the CDR3. The ends were cut back, 5 bases at V and 9 bases at J, with 14 bases in the middle. The CDR3, as DNA: TGCAGCGTTACTACTCCAGGGCCTGAGCAGTTCTTC. Its translation: CSVTTPGPEQFF.

V and J are TRBV10-3 and TRBJ2-1; TRBD2 matches at 7 bases. Germline V gene data show CDR1 as ENHRY and CDR2 as SYGVKD. J gave up 8 bases and V 0 bases, and 4 bases lay outside the gene matches. The CDR3 totals 14 residues. In nucleotides, the CDR3 is TGTGCCATCAGTGAGTCGGCGGGGGTCGATGAGCAGTTCTTC. Protein product: CAISESAGVDEQFF.

The chain links TRBV7-2 to TRBJ2-7; no definite D call. CDR1 SGHTA and CDR2 FQGNSA come from the germline V gene. V was trimmed by 5 bases and J by 6 bases, leaving 8 bases between them. CDR3 length: 11 residues. In nucleotides, the CDR3 is TGTGCCAGCAGCCGGAACGTCGAGCAGTACTTC. It encodes CASSRNVEQYF. The complete variable domain, with remaining parts taken from reference TRBV7-2 and TRBJ2-7, reads GAGVSQSPSNKVTEKGKDVELRCDPISGHTALYWYRQSLGQGLEFLIYFQGNSAPDKSGLPSDRFSAERTGGSVSTLTIQRTQQEDSAVYLCASSRNVEQYFGPGTRLTVT.

The chain is built from TRBV10-3 and TRBJ1-6; unclear D gene. The CDR3 runs to 13 residues. The V gene lost 7 bases and the J gene lost 8 bases, with 12 bases spanning the gap. Germline CDR1 and CDR2: ENHRY and SYGVKD. The CDR3 reads CAINRLRDSPLHF. Here the CDR3 DNA reads TGTGCCATCAACCGGCTACGGGATTCACCCCTCCACTTT.

This clone has more than one count but fewer than ten. This sequence joins TRBV4-3 and TRBJ2-4, with D unresolved. Trimming cost V 1 base and J 4 bases, with 23 bases left between them. The CDR3 is 19 residues long. Germline CDR1 reads LGHNA; CDR2 reads YSLEER. As DNA, the CDR3 is TGCGCCAGCAGCCAAGGGGAAAGACGGAAAAGTTCTGGGAAAAACATTCAGTACTTC. It yields the protein CASSQGERRKSSGKNIQYF.

The V call is TRBV2, the J call TRBJ2-2, with unresolved D. Germline values: CDR1 SNHLY, CDR2 FYNNEI. Between the trimmed V and J ends, which lost 4 bases and 7 bases, there was a span of 13 bases. This CDR3 is built from 14 residues. CDR3 DNA: TGTGCCAGCAGTGTCTGGCAGGCTGACGGGGAGCTGTTTTTT. This sequence encodes CASSVWQADGELFF.

DNA for the CDR3: TGTGCCAGCAGTGATGGGGAGACCCAGTACTTC. This encodes CASSDGETQYF. V is TRBV2 and J is TRBJ2-5, with D hard to call. The V end was cut by 3 bases, the J end by 5 bases, with 4 bases between. This CDR3 contains 11 residues. CDR1 is SNHLY and CDR2 is FYNNEI in the germline V gene.

V and J are TRBV7-7 and TRBJ2-5, with 7 bases fitting TRBD1. The germline V gene has CDR1 SSHAT and CDR2 FNYEAQ (reference sequence). CDR3 length: 14 residues. V lost 5 bases to trimming and J lost 5 bases; unmatched junction nucleotides: 8. The CDR3 sequence is CASSRRQGRETQYF. The CDR3 bases are TGTGCCAGCAGCCGCAGACAGGGACGGGAGACCCAGTACTTC.

The table lists this clone with a count of one. The chain recombines TRBV7-2 with TRBJ2-5; D not resolved. The V end was cut by 4 bases, the J end by 0 bases, with 3 bases between. This CDR3 comprises 12 residues. Germline CDR1 is SGHTA and CDR2 is FQGNSA. CDR3 in DNA: TGTGCCAGCAGCTATTACCAAGAGACCCAGTACTTC. Translation: CASSYYQETQYF. Based on the CDR3 plus reference TRBV7-2 and TRBJ2-5, the full variable domain is GAGVSQSPSNKVTEKGKDVELRCDPISGHTALYWYRQSLGQGLEFLIYFQGNSAPDKSGLPSDRFSAERTGGSVSTLTIQRTQQEDSAVYLCASSYYQETQYFGPGTRLLVL.

The V gene is TRBV30, the J gene TRBJ2-2; 7 positions match TRBD1. The CDR3 is made up of 17 amino acids. CDR1 and CDR2 from the germline V gene are GTSNPN and SVGIG (reference sequence). Germline trimming cut 1 base from V and 5 bases from J; bases unmatched to any gene: 13. The CDR3 coding sequence is TGTGCCTGGAGTGCTCCGGGACAGAAGGGTGGGACCGGGGAGCTGTTTTTT. This encodes CAWSAPGQKGGTGELFF.

V usage is TRBV18 and J usage is TRBJ2-7; D is undetermined. CDR3 length: 12 residues. The germline gives CDR1 KGHSH, CDR2 LQKENI. The V and J ends lost 5 bases and 6 bases respectively, with 11 bases between them. The CDR3 sequence is CASSVRQSEQYF. The CDR3 DNA reads TGTGCCAGCTCAGTTCGGCAATCCGAGCAGTACTTC.